This record looks at one T cell receptor beta chain sequence and its context. The time point denotes: before trial treatment. Donors received nivolumab, ipilimumab, aspirin, low-dose cyclophosphamide and low-dose radiotherapy. Enrollment required an advanced solid tumor negative for tumor-infiltrating lymphocytes. The sample comes from a study of low-dose radiotherapy and immunotherapy resistance in tumors. Study-level information: Daily, from cycle 1 day 1 and for four cycles, patients took oral aspirin 300 mg. Gene-specific TRAV and TRBV primers were used for first-strand cDNA, covering alpha and beta chains.

The CDR3 consists of 15 residues. Trimming removed 3 bases from V and 6 bases from J; junction bases left unmatched: 5. Germline loops: CDR1 KGHSH, CDR2 LQKENI. TCRs were put through roughly 20 PCR cycles of amplification with Phusion. A constant-region primer and the V-primer adapter served as the primer pair. TCRdb processed the reads anew with MiXCR; each CDR3 protein has one entry. The repertoire holds roughly 46,000 distinct CDR3 sequences, 12% seen once, with roughly 6.2% in the top ten. The TCR originated in a female donor with ovarian cancer. The V and J genes are TRBV18 and TRBJ2-1; 10 bases fit TRBD2. The sequences come from PBMCs, collected before treatment. CDR3 sequence: CASSPSSGGLNEQFF. The CDR3 DNA reads TGTGCCAGCTCACCCTCTAGCGGGGGCCTCAATGAGCAGTTCTTC.